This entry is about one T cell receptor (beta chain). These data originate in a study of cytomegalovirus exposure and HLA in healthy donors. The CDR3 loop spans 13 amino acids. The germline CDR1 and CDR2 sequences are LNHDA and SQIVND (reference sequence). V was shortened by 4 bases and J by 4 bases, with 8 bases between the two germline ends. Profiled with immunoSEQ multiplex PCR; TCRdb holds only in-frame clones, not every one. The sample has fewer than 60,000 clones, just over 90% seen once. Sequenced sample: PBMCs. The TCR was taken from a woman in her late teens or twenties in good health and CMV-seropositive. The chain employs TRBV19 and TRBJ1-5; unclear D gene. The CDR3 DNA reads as TGTGCCAGTAGTAGTATGTTAAATCAGCCCCAGCATTTT. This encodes CASSSMLNQPQHF.